The 7 T cell receptor beta chains below all came from one sample that was sequenced in a study of identical twins. TCRdb reanalysed the 5' RACE reads using MiXCR and keeps one entry per CDR3 protein. The data hold roughly 570,000 distinct CDR3 sequences, with 9.6% observed a single time. The same data also contributed to another study, on yellow fever vaccine responses in identical twins.

Specimen: PBMCs. These TCRs come from a woman aged 18-29 years in good health.

The table lists this clonotype with a few counts. CDR3 DNA sequence: TGTGCCACCAGTGATTCGGTCGCCTCGTCCGGGGCCAACGTCCTGACTTTC. Its protein product is CATSDSVASSGANVLTF. V is TRBV24-1 and J is TRBJ2-6; D is ambiguous. Trimming took 2 bases from V and 4 from J, leaving 14 bases between them. CDR1 and CDR2 from the germline V gene are KGHDR and SFDVKD. The CDR3 spans 17 residues.

The V gene is TRBV7-9, the J gene TRBJ2-7; no reliable D call. Per germline, CDR1 SEHNR and CDR2 FQNEAQ (reference sequence). There are 16 residues in the CDR3. V gave up 4 bases and J gave up 5 bases, with 21 bases separating them. CDR3 protein: CASSSDAAANRDEQYF. The CDR3, as DNA: TGTGCCAGCAGCTCGGATGCGGCAGCGAATAGGGACGAGCAGTACTTC.

This clonotype occurred many times. The chain is built from TRBV24-1 and TRBJ2-1, with D perhaps matching TRBD1 (6 bases). Germline V gives CDR1 KGHDR, CDR2 SFDVKD. Trimming left V 1 base short and J 6 bases short, with 9 bases between. The CDR3 runs 14 residues. CDR3 DNA: TGTGCCACCAGTGATTTCTCAGGGGTCAATGAGCAGTTCTTC. Amino acids: CATSDFSGVNEQFF.

This clonotype appeared many times. This chain uses TRBV6-2 or TRBV6-3 with TRBJ1-1; D unclear. V dropped 5 bases and J dropped 1 base, with 14 bases sitting between them. Germline V gives CDR1 MNHEY, CDR2 SVGEGT. There are 15 residues in the CDR3. The CDR3 DNA reads as TGTGCCAGCAGTCAGGATCTTATTCCGAACACTGAAGCTTTCTTT. The encoded protein is CASSQDLIPNTEAFF.

This clonotype was found many times. V is TRBV11-2 and J is TRBJ2-1, with 13 nucleotides matching TRBD2. The junction had 7 bases not matched to a gene; V was cut back by 4 bases and J by 7 bases. The CDR3 consists of 16 residues. CDR1 and CDR2 (germline): SGHAT, FQNNGV. CDR3 DNA sequence: TGTGCCAGCAGCTCCACACTAGCGGGGGGGCGGAATGAGCAGTTCTTC. Encoded protein: CASSSTLAGGRNEQFF.

There are a few counts of this clonotype. The chain couples TRBV12-3 or TRBV12-4 to TRBJ2-7; the match to TRBD1 covers 7 bases. The CDR3 consists of 13 residues. The junction had 9 bases not matched to a gene; V was cut back by 8 bases and J by 5 bases. CDR3 DNA: TGTGCCAGCCGGGATGGACAGGAGCACGAGCAGTACTTC. Its translation is CASRDGQEHEQYF.

This clonotype has a handful of counts. J is TRBJ1-1 and V is TRBV5-1; D remains unclear. The CDR3 runs 15 residues. Germline CDR1 SGHRS, CDR2 YFSETQ. V lost 0 bases to trimming and J lost 5 bases, with 14 bases between them. In DNA form, the CDR3 reads TGCGCCAGCAGCTTGGCCGGGCCGCCCACGACTGAAGCTTTCTTT. Protein: CASSLAGPPTTEAFF.